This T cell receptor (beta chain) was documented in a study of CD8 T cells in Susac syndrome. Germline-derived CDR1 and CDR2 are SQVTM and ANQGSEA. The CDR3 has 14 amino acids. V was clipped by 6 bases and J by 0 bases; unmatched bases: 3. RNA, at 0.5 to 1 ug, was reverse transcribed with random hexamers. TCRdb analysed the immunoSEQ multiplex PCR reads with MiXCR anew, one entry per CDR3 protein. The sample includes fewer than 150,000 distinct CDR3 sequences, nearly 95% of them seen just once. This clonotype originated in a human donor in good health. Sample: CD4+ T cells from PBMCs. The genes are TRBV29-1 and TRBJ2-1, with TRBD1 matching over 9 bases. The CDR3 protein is CSVKDRGSYNEQFF. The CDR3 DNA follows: TGCAGCGTCAAGGACAGGGGCTCCTACAATGAGCAGTTCTTC.